This T cell receptor beta chain derives from a study of T cells in localized non-small cell lung cancer. CDR3 length equals 11 residues. CDR1 and CDR2 (germline): SGHTA, FQGNSA. With 4 bases clipped from V and 9 bases from J, the junction kept 1 base outside the gene matches. The protocol was immunoSEQ multiplex PCR, while the TCRdb copy is restricted to in-frame clones and leaves out a portion. The repertoire holds tens of thousands of clones, with over 80% as singletons. This chain joins TRBV7-2 and TRBJ2-5, with 8 bases aligning to TRBD2. This sequence originates from a man aged 40 to 75 with stage III lung adenocarcinoma. Sequenced here: peripheral blood mononuclear cells, sampled before any cancer treatment. CDR3 sequence: CASSSAGAQYF. CDR3 coding DNA: TGTGCCAGCAGCTCAGCGGGGGCCCAGTACTTC.